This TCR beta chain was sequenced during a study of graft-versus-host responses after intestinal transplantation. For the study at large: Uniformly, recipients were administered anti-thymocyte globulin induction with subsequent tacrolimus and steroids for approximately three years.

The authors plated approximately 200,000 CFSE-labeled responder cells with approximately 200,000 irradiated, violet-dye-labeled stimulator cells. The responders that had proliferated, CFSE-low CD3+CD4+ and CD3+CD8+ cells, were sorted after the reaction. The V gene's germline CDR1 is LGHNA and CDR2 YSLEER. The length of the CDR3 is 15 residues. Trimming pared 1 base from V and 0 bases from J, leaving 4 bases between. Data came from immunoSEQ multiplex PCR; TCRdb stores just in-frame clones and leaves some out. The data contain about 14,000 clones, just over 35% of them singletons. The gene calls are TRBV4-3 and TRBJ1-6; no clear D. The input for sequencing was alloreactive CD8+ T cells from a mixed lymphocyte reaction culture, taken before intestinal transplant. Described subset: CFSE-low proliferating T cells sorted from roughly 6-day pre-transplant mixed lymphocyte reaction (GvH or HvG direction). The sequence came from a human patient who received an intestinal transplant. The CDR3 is CASSQASSYNSPLHF. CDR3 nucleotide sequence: TGCGCCAGCAGCCAAGCGAGCTCCTATAATTCACCCCTCCACTTT.